The rows below give T cell receptor beta chains drawn from one sample of a study of blood T cells in healthy people across ages. TCRdb itself ran the 5' RACE reads through MiXCR, one entry per CDR3 protein. The sample lists about 640,000 distinct CDR3 sequences, 58% occurring once. The sample taken for sequencing was blood. Receptor source: a man in his 60s in good health. The CDR3 runs from the conserved cysteine through the conserved F or W. D genes are given only for firm matches. Clone size appears in some rows only: once, few, many, or a class for an expanded clone.

>TRBV11-3|-|TRBJ2-5|TRBD1|17
TGTGCCAGCAGCGGGCCAAAGATGGGACAGGGTGAAGAGACCCAGTACTTC
CASSGPKMGQGEETQYF
>TRBV3-1|few|TRBJ2-5|-|13
TGTGCCAGCAGCGAGGCTTCCCGAGAGACCCAGTACTTC
CASSEASRETQYF
>TRBV7-9|few|TRBJ2-3|-|17
TGTGCCAGCAGCCCCGGGGCCGAGCGTTATCGCACAGATACGCAGTATTTT
CASSPGAERYRTDTQYF
>TRBV12-3/TRBV12-4|-|TRBJ2-7|-|15
TGTGCCAGCAGTCCCCGGGACCAAGCGGGCTACGAGCAGTACTTC
CASSPRDQAGYEQYF
>TRBV18|-|TRBJ2-5|TRBD1|13
TGTGCCAGCTCACCCAATACAGGGGGAACGCAGTACTTC
CASSPNTGGTQYF
>TRBV7-2|-|TRBJ2-7|TRBD1|15
TGTGCCAGCAGCCAACAGGGACAGGGGGACTACGAGCAGTACTTC
CASSQQGQGDYEQYF
>TRBV10-3|-|TRBJ2-5|TRBD1|14
TGTGCCATCAGTGGGAGACAGGGGTTGGAGACCCAGTACTTC
CAISGRQGLETQYF
>TRBV7-2|-|TRBJ2-5|-|15
TGTGCCAGCAGCTTCGACAGGGAGGGTGGAAAGACCCAGTACTTC
CASSFDREGGKTQYF
>TRBV10-2|few|TRBJ2-7|TRBD1|14
TGCGCCAGCAGTGAGAGCAGGGGGCGACACGAGCAGTACTTC
CASSESRGRHEQYF
>TRBV4-2|many|TRBJ2-1|-|15
TGTGCCAGCAGCCAAGTATCAGGTTCCTACAATGAGCAGTTCTTC
CASSQVSGSYNEQFF
>TRBV20-1|-|TRBJ1-1|-|16
TGCAGTGCTAGAGATACGAACGGGGGGACATTATCTGAAGCTTTCTTT
CSARDTNGGTLSEAFF
>TRBV2|-|TRBJ1-2|-|14
TGTGCCAGCAGTGCGGCGGGCACTAACTATGGCTACACCTTC
CASSAAGTNYGYTF
>TRBV7-7|few|TRBJ2-2|TRBD1|15
TGTGCCAGCAGCTTGTCAGGGGGAAACACCGGGGAGCTGTTTTTT
CASSLSGGNTGELFF
>TRBV5-1|-|TRBJ2-1|TRBD1|16
TGCGCCAGCAGCATCACGGACAGGACCTCCTACAATGAGCAGTTCTTC
CASSITDRTSYNEQFF
>TRBV4-1|-|TRBJ2-1|-|16
TGCGCCAGCAGCCAAGATCCCAGGACCACCTACAATGAGCAGTTCTTC
CASSQDPRTTYNEQFF
>TRBV6-1|-|TRBJ2-1|-|15
TGTGCCAGCAGTGGGGCTAGTTTGCCCTACAATGAGCAGTTCTTC
CASSGASLPYNEQFF
>TRBV6-5|-|TRBJ2-1|TRBD1|15
TGTGCCAGCAGAACCGGGACAGGGGCAAGCAATGAGCAGTTCTTC
CASRTGTGASNEQFF